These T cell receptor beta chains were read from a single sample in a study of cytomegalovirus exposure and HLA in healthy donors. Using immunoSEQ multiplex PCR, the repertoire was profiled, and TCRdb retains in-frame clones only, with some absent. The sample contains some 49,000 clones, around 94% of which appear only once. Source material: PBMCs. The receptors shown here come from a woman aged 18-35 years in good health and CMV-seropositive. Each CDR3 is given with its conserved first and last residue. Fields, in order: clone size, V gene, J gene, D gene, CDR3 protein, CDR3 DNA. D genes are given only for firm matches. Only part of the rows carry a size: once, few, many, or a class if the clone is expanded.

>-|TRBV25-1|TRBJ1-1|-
CASSARTGGTEAFF
TGTGCCAGCAGTGCACGGACGGGGGGCACTGAAGCTTTCTTT
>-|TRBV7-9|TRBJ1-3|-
CASSFLGGEFSGNTIYF
TGTGCCAGCAGCTTCCTTGGGGGGGAATTCTCTGGAAACACCATATATTTT
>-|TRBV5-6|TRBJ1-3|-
CASSLAGQHSGNTIYF
TGTGCCAGCAGCTTGGCTGGGCAGCACTCTGGAAACACCATATATTTT
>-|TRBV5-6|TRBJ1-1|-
CASSLGQRATEAFF
TGTGCCAGCAGCCTAGGACAACGGGCCACTGAAGCTTTCTTT
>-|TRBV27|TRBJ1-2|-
CASSLRGTSYGYTF
TGTGCCAGCAGTTTAAGGGGGACGAGCTATGGCTACACCTTC
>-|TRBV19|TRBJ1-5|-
CASSMPLRNQPQHF
TGTGCCAGTAGTATGCCCCTCAGGAATCAGCCCCAGCATTTT
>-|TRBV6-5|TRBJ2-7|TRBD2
CASSYGTSGYEQYF
TGTGCCAGCAGTTACGGGACTAGCGGCTACGAGCAGTACTTC
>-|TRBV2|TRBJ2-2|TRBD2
CASRGLAGTGELFF
TGTGCCAGCAGAGGACTAGCGGGGACCGGGGAGCTGTTTTTT
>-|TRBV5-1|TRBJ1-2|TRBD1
CASSVGTGRNYGYTF
TGCGCCAGCAGCGTGGGGACAGGGCGGAACTATGGCTACACCTTC
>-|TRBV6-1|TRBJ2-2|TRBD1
CASSAGQGEGGELFF
TGTGCCAGCAGTGCGGGACAGGGGGAGGGAGGGGAGCTGTTTTTT
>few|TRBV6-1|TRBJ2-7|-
CASSVGQGSSYEQYF
TGTGCCAGCAGTGTTGGGCAGGGAAGCTCCTACGAGCAGTACTTC
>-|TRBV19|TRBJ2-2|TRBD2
CASSIGLAGGTGELFF
TGTGCCAGTAGTATAGGACTAGCGGGAGGTACCGGGGAGCTGTTTTTT
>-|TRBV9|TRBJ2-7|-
CASSVGAGGPPEEQYF
TGTGCCAGCAGCGTAGGGGCAGGAGGTCCGCCCGAGGAGCAGTACTTC
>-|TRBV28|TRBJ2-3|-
CASSSGDFTQYF
TGTGCCAGCAGTTCCGGGGACTTTACGCAGTATTTT
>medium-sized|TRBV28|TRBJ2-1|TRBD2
CASSPPGTSNEQFF
TGTGCCAGCAGTCCCCCCGGGACTAGTAATGAGCAGTTCTTC